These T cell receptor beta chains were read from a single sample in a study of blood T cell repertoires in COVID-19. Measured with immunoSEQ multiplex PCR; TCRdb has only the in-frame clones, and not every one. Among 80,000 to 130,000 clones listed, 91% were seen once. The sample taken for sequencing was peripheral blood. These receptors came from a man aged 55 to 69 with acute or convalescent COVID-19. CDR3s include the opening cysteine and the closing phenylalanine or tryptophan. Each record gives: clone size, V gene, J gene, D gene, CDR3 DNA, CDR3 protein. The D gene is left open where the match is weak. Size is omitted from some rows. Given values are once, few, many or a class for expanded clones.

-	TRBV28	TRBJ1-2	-	TGTGCCAGCAGTTTCCCTGAATATCCCCTCAGAGCGGAGTTC	CASSFPEYPLRAEF
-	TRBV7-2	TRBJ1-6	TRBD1	TGTGCCAGCAGCTACGGGACAGGGGTTTCCAATTCACCCCTCCACTTT	CASSYGTGVSNSPLHF
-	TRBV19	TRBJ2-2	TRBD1	TGTGCCAGTATCGCGTCCGGGACAGGGGCGTACGGGGAGCTGTTTTTT	CASIASGTGAYGELFF
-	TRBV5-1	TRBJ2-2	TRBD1	TGCGCCAGCAGCGCCATACCCGGGACAGGGGGCACCGGGGAGCTGTTTTTT	CASSAIPGTGGTGELFF
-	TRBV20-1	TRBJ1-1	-	TGCAGTGCTAGTCGTCAGGACTACACTGAAGCTTTCTTT	CSASRQDYTEAFF
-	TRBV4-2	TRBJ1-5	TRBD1	TGTGCCAGCAGCCAAGATCAGGGGACAGGGACTGCGCCCCAGCATTTT	CASSQDQGTGTAPQHF
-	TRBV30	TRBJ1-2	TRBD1	TGTGCCTGGAGGGCGAAGAACAGGGGGCCGAACTATGGCTACACCTTC	CAWRAKNRGPNYGYTF
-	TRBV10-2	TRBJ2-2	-	TGCGCCAGCAGTGAGACGGTAACCGGGGAGCTGTTTTTT	CASSETVTGELFF
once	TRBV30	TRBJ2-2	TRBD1	TGTGCCTGGGGGGGGACAGGGTTCACCGGGGAGCTGTTTTTT	CAWGGTGFTGELFF
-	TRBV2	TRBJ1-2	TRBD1	TGTGCCAGCACCGAGACAGGGAGCTTCGATGGCTACACCTTC	CASTETGSFDGYTF
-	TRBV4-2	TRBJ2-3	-	TGTGCCAGCAGCCACAACACAGATACGCAGTATTTT	CASSHNTDTQYF
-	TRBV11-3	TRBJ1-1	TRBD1	TGTGCCAGCAGCCTTTTCCCAGGACAGGGGAACACTGAAGCTTTCTTT	CASSLFPGQGNTEAFF
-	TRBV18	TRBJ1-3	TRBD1	TGTGCCAGCTCACCCCTGGGACAGGGGTCGAACTCTGGAAACACCATATATTTT	CASSPLGQGSNSGNTIYF
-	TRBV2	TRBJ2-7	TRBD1	TGTGCCAGCAGTCGACAGGGGGTCTCCTACGAGCAGTACTTC	CASSRQGVSYEQYF
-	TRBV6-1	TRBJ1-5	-	TGTGCCAGCAGTGAAGACAGGGACAAGCCCCAGCATTTT	CASSEDRDKPQHF
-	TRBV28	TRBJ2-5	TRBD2	TGTGCCAGCAGTCCCAGGGTTGGGGGAGGGGAGACCCAGTACTTC	CASSPRVGGGETQYF
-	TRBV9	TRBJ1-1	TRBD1	TGTGCCAGCAGCGTCGACCCAACAGGGGGCGTGAACACTGAAGCTTTCTTT	CASSVDPTGGVNTEAFF
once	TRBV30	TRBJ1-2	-	TGTGCCTGGAGTGTACATGTTCATGGCTACACCTTC	CAWSVHVHGYTF
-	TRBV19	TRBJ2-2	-	TGTGCCAGTATGTGGGGGCGGACAAACACCGGGGAGCTGTTTTTT	CASMWGRTNTGELFF
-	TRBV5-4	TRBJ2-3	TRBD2	TGTGCCAGCAGTACTAGCGGGAGGACAGATACGCAGTATTTT	CASSTSGRTDTQYF
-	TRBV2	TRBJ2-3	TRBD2	TGTGCCAGCAGACGGCTAGCGGGAGACTCCACGCAGTATTTT	CASRRLAGDSTQYF
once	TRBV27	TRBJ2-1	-	TGTGCCAGCAGTTTCCGGAATGAGCAGTTCTTC	CASSFRNEQFF
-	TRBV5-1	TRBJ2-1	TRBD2	TGCGCCAGCAGCCCTTACGCTAGCGGGAGCTTATACAATGAGCAGTTCTTC	CASSPYASGSLYNEQFF
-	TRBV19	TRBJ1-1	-	TGTGCCAGTAGTATAGAGGGCAACACTGAAGCTTTCTTT	CASSIEGNTEAFF
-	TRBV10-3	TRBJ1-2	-	TGTGCCATCAGTGAGTCTTCGGGAAACTATGGCTACACCTTC	CAISESSGNYGYTF
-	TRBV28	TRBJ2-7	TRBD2	TGTGCCAGCAGCCCCGGGGCTAGCGGGAGGCACAGCTCCTACGAGCAGTACTTC	CASSPGASGRHSSYEQYF
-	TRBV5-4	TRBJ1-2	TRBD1	TGTGCCAGCAGCCCTCGACAGGGGGCATATGGCTACACCTTC	CASSPRQGAYGYTF
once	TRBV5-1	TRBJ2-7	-	TGCGCCAGCAGGGATTTGAGCGGAGCCGGCTACGAGCAGTACTTC	CASRDLSGAGYEQYF
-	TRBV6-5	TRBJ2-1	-	TGTGCCAGCCAGGGCTCTACCCTCTACAATGAGCAGTTCTTC	CASQGSTLYNEQFF
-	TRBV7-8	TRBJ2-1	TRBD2	TGTGCCAGCAGCCCCAGGATTAGCGGGAGTAGGCCGGGTGAGCAGTTCTTC	CASSPRISGSRPGEQFF
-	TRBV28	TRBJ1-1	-	TGTGCCAGCAGTTTAACTGAAAAGACAGGAGTGGAAGCTTTCTTT	CASSLTEKTGVEAFF
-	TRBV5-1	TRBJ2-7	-	TGCGCCAGCAGCTCCCTAACAGGTCCCGAGCAGTACTTC	CASSSLTGPEQYF
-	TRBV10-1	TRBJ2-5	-	TGCGCCAGCAGTCCATCGACTAGATCGGAGACCCAGTACTTC	CASSPSTRSETQYF
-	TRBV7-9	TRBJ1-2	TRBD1	TGTGCCAGCAGCATCCCAGGGACAGGGAGCGGCTACACCTTC	CASSIPGTGSGYTF
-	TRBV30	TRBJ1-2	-	TGTGCCTGGAGTGTGCGTCTGACAGGCTACACCTTC	CAWSVRLTGYTF
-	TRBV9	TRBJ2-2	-	TGTGCCAGCAGCGTAGCCGGGAACACCGGGGAGCTGTTTTTT	CASSVAGNTGELFF
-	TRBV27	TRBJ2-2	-	TGTGCCAGCAGTTTCCCCGGGGGCACCGGGGAGCTGTTTTTT	CASSFPGGTGELFF
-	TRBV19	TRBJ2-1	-	TGTGCCAGTAGTATTGTGCGACAGGTCCTCAATGAGCAGTTCTTC	CASSIVRQVLNEQFF
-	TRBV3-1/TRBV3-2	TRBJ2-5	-	TGTGCCAGCAGCCCCGGTTGGGAGACCCAGTACTTC	CASSPGWETQYF
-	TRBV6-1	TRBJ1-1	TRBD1	TGTGCCAGCAGTGAGGCGGACAGGGATGCTTTCTTT	CASSEADRDAFF
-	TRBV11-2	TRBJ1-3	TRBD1	TGTGCCAGCAGCCCGCCGGGACAGCGGCCCTCTGGAAACACCATATATTTT	CASSPPGQRPSGNTIYF
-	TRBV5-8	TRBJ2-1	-	TGTGCCAGCAACAATAATGACAGGCGGGACAATGAGCAGTTCTTC	CASNNNDRRDNEQFF
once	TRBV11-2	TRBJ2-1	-	TGTGCCAGCAGCCCCACACAAACGGGATCCCAGTTCTTC	CASSPTQTGSQFF